The present TCR beta chain was sequenced within a study of CD8 T cells in ankylosing spondylitis. The study's findings and limits: Disease-linked clones, CD8+, were relatively rare in peripheral blood. As reported, disease-linked clones showed significant enrichment in matched ankylosing spondylitis synovial fluid.

From germline, CDR1 is WSHSY and CDR2 SAAADI. J lost 0 bases, V lost 6 bases, and 3 bases had no gene match. CDR3 length: 14 amino acids. Researchers built TCR beta libraries using quantitative 5'-RACE with molecular barcodes. TCRdb reprocessed the 5' RACE reads with MiXCR, giving one entry per CDR3 protein. The table records under 130,000 distinct CDR3 sequences, nearly 25% of them present only once. There are a few counts of this clonotype. What it recognizes is unknown. The chain employs TRBV10-2 and TRBJ1-1, with TRBD1 matching 8 bases. The TCR sequence derives from a male donor with ankylosing spondylitis. Source material: synovial fluid, either unsorted or a sorted T cell fraction (not recorded which). CDR3 nucleotide sequence: TGCGCCAGCAGGACAGGGGCTCTGAACACTGAAGCTTTCTTT. This sequence encodes CASRTGALNTEAFF.